This entry describes one TCR beta chain. The antigen remains unidentified. V was trimmed by 0 bases and J by 7 bases, leaving 12 bases between them. The CDR3 covers 13 residues. The germline CDR1 and CDR2 sequences are GTSNPN and SVGIG (reference sequence). These data come from a study of memory CD4+ T cells and cytomegalovirus serostatus. General observations from the study: A US-trained random forest predicted CMV serostatus with median AUC around 0.9.

Generated by immunoSEQ multiplex PCR, the TCRdb table keeps only in-frame clones and is missing some. This table has about 56,000 clones, more than 75% appearing once. Single viable CD3+CD4+CD8-CD45RO+ cells were sorted as the memory CD4+ T cells. Serostatus was set by detecting CMV pp150, pp28, p38, p52 IgG. The chain has TRBV30 and TRBJ1-2; perhaps TRBD1 as D (5 bases). The sequence was collected from an adult in good health and CMV-seronegative. What was sequenced was memory CD4+ T cells from blood. The CDR3 loop is CAWSVRGSGGYTF. CDR3 nucleotides: TGTGCCTGGAGTGTTCGGGGGAGCGGTGGCTACACCTTC.